The source of this TCR beta chain is a study of CD8 T cells in ankylosing spondylitis. Findings of the study overall: Ankylosing spondylitis blood appeared to be characterized by a TCR beta motif of under 10 highly homologous variants.

On this clonotype: Its target is unknown.

The germline CDR1 and CDR2 sequences are SGHDT and YYEEEE. Trimming cost V 5 bases and J 5 bases, with 19 bases left between them. The CDR3 loop spans 15 amino acids. TCRdb ran MiXCR on the 5' RACE reads and lists one entry per CDR3 protein. The sample consists of under 450,000 distinct CDR3 sequences, 20% of them appearing once. This receptor was obtained from a male donor with ankylosing spondylitis or in good health (not recorded which). What was sequenced was blood, either unsorted or a sorted T cell fraction (not recorded which). This chain connects TRBV5-6 to TRBJ2-5; unclear D gene. The CDR3 coding sequence is TGTGCCAGCAGTCTAAATTACCGGGCCCGTGAGACCCAGTACTTC. This codes for CASSLNYRARETQYF.